The sample holds a few counts of the clone carrying this T cell receptor (beta chain). V lost 5 bases and J lost 4; bases outside the gene matches: 11. The CDR3 consists of 16 residues. CDR1 LNHDA and CDR2 SQIVND come from the germline V gene (reference sequence). This record comes from a study of T-cell memory formation after mild COVID-19. Study details: TCR clusters showed largely donor specificity.

MiXCR was run by TCRdb on the 5' RACE reads, yielding one entry per CDR3 protein. The sample yields about 140,000 distinct CDR3 sequences, 14% seen once. V usage is TRBV19 and J usage is TRBJ2-1; 7 positions match TRBD1. The TCR sequence derives from an adult woman who had mild COVID-19 (a few samples of this study predate the infection). Cell type and time point are not known. Sample: PBMCs or a T cell subset sorted from them (not recorded which). CDR3: CASSFPQGYYYNEQFF. CDR3 DNA sequence: TGTGCCAGTAGTTTCCCACAGGGGTACTATTACAATGAGCAGTTCTTC.